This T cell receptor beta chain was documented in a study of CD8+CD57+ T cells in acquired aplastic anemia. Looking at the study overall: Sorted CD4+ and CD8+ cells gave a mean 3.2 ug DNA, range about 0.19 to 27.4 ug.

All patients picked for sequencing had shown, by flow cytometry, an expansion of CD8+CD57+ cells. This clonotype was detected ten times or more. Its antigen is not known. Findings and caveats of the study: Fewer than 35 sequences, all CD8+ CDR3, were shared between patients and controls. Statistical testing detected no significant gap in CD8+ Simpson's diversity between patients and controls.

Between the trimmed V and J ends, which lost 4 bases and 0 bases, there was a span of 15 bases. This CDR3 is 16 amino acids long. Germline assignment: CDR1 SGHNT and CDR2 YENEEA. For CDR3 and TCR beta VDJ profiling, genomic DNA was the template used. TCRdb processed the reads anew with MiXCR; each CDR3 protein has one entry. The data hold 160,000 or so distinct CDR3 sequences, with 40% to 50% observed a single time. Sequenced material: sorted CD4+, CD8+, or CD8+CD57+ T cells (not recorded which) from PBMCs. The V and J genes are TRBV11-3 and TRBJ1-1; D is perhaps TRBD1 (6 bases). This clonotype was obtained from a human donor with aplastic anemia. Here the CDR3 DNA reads TGTGCCAGCAGCTCCCTTAAGCGGACAGTGAACACTGAAGCTTTCTTT. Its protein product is CASSSLKRTVNTEAFF.